This T cell receptor (beta chain) was obtained from a study of blood T cell repertoires in COVID-19. Per the original data handling: The authors estimated nucleated cell counts from reference gene primer amplification. Libraries were prepared by immunoSEQ multiplex PCR; TCRdb keeps only in-frame clonotypes and omits some of them. The V and J calls and clone size were taken over from that table, and D and trimming were inferred from the DNA. This sample has some 70,000 clones, with 65% to 80% found just once. The source of this sequence is a woman aged 45-60 years with acute or convalescent COVID-19. The sequenced sample was peripheral blood.

CDR3 nucleotide sequence: TGTGCCAGCAGCCCGACGCGGACAGGAGCGAACACCGGGGAGCTGTTTTTT. This gives the protein CASSPTRTGANTGELFF. V and J are TRBV7-3 and TRBJ2-2, with 7 bases identical to TRBD1. The germline gives CDR1 SGHTA, CDR2 FQGTGA. The V gene end was trimmed by 5 bases and the J gene end by 0 bases; junction bases not matched to a gene: 9. The CDR3 has 17 amino acids. Drawing the rest from reference TRBV7-3 and TRBJ2-2, the complete variable domain is GAGVSQTPSNKVTEKGKYVELRCDPISGHTALYWYRQSLGQGPEFLIYFQGTGAADDSGLPNDRFFAVRPEGSVSTLKIQRTERGDSAVYLCASSPTRTGANTGELFFGEGSRLTVL.